This is a list of T cell receptor beta chains from one sample in a study of T cell responses to AZD1222 COVID-19 vaccine. Clones were read by immunoSEQ multiplex PCR, and TCRdb kept only the in-frame ones, dropping some. The sample holds over 80,000 clones, roughly nine tenths seen once. This specimen was peripheral blood, taken 28 days after the second AZD1222 dose. The origin of the receptors is an adult who received the AZD1222 COVID-19 vaccine. Both conserved end residues are part of each CDR3. The order of the fields is V gene, J gene, D gene, clone size, CDR3 length, CDR3 protein, CDR3 DNA. A D gene is named only where the DNA matches it firmly. Some rows have no size entry. The others give once, few or many, or a class for an expanded clone.

V: TRBV9; J: TRBJ1-3; D: NA; size: NA; length: 14; CDR3: CASSPAMGINTIYF; DNA: TGTGCCAGCAGCCCTGCAATGGGAATAAACACCATATATTTT
V: TRBV18; J: TRBJ2-7; D: NA; size: NA; length: 14; CDR3: CASSFQGKSYEQYF; DNA: TGTGCCAGCTCATTCCAGGGAAAATCCTACGAGCAGTACTTC
V: TRBV3-1/TRBV3-2; J: TRBJ1-4; D: NA; size: once; length: 19; CDR3: CASSQVHGSRGLPPAKLFF; DNA: TGTGCCAGCAGCCAAGTGCACGGGAGCCGGGGACTACCCCCTGCGAAACTGTTTTTT
V: TRBV5-1; J: TRBJ1-2; D: NA; size: NA; length: 13; CDR3: CASNLGEKSGYTF; DNA: TGCGCCAGCAACCTGGGCGAGAAGTCTGGCTACACCTTC
V: TRBV27; J: TRBJ1-6; D: NA; size: once; length: 15; CDR3: CASSLGLGVGSPLHF; DNA: TGTGCCAGCAGTTTAGGTTTGGGGGTTGGTTCACCCCTCCACTTT
V: TRBV28; J: TRBJ1-4; D: TRBD1; size: NA; length: 15; CDR3: CASSSPGTGTEKLFF; DNA: TGTGCCAGCAGTTCGCCCGGGACAGGGACAGAAAAACTGTTTTTT
V: TRBV27; J: TRBJ1-5; D: NA; size: NA; length: 13; CDR3: CASRGNSNQPQHF; DNA: TGTGCCAGCAGGGGGAACAGCAATCAGCCCCAGCATTTT
V: TRBV29-1; J: TRBJ2-1; D: NA; size: NA; length: 12; CDR3: CSVEVEGDEQFF; DNA: TGCAGCGTTGAAGTGGAGGGCGATGAGCAGTTCTTC
V: TRBV21-1; J: TRBJ1-1; D: NA; size: NA; length: 11; CDR3: CASGAGGDAFF; DNA: TGTGCCAGCGGCGCGGGGGGGGACGCTTTCTTT
V: TRBV5-1; J: TRBJ2-7; D: NA; size: NA; length: 15; CDR3: CASSLSWGSSYEQYF; DNA: TGCGCCAGCAGCTTGAGCTGGGGATCTTCCTACGAGCAGTACTTC
V: TRBV18; J: TRBJ1-1; D: TRBD1; size: NA; length: 18; CDR3: CASSPFGTGGGRNTEAFF; DNA: TGTGCCAGCTCACCCTTCGGGACAGGGGGCGGACGTAACACTGAAGCTTTCTTT
V: TRBV6-5; J: TRBJ1-3; D: NA; size: NA; length: 11; CDR3: CASSLGNTIYF; DNA: TGTGCCAGCAGTCTTGGAAACACCATATATTTT
V: TRBV6-5; J: TRBJ1-3; D: NA; size: NA; length: 15; CDR3: CASTLGHDSGNTIYF; DNA: TGTGCCAGCACTTTGGGCCACGACTCTGGAAACACCATATATTTT
V: TRBV13; J: TRBJ1-5; D: NA; size: NA; length: 13; CDR3: CASSPGGVWPQHF; DNA: TGTGCCAGCAGCCCGGGGGGGGTATGGCCCCAGCATTTT
V: TRBV5-1; J: TRBJ1-4; D: NA; size: NA; length: 15; CDR3: CASSPSAQGREKLFF; DNA: TGCGCCAGCAGCCCGTCTGCACAGGGTCGCGAAAAACTGTTTTTT
V: TRBV24-1; J: TRBJ2-5; D: NA; size: NA; length: 14; CDR3: CATSEGGKQETQYF; DNA: TGTGCCACCAGTGAAGGGGGGAAACAAGAGACCCAGTACTTC
V: TRBV28; J: TRBJ2-3; D: TRBD2; size: NA; length: 14; CDR3: CATETSGSVDTQYF; DNA: TGTGCCACAGAGACTAGCGGGAGTGTAGATACGCAGTATTTT
V: TRBV5-6; J: TRBJ1-5; D: NA; size: NA; length: 14; CDR3: CASSLITADQPQHF; DNA: TGTGCCAGCAGCTTGATAACAGCAGATCAGCCCCAGCATTTT
V: TRBV24-1; J: TRBJ1-5; D: TRBD1; size: NA; length: 12; CDR3: CATSDQDRAQHF; DNA: TGTGCCACCAGTGACCAGGACAGGGCCCAGCATTTT
V: TRBV6-5; J: TRBJ1-4; D: NA; size: NA; length: 15; CDR3: CASSYAQATNEKLFF; DNA: TGTGCCAGCAGTTACGCACAGGCAACTAATGAAAAACTGTTTTTT
V: TRBV4-3; J: TRBJ2-1; D: NA; size: NA; length: 17; CDR3: CASSQDFDSSSYNEQFF; DNA: TGCGCCAGCAGCCAAGATTTCGACAGCAGCTCCTACAATGAGCAGTTCTTC
V: TRBV3-1/TRBV3-2; J: TRBJ2-3; D: TRBD2; size: NA; length: 16; CDR3: CASSLASGGGTDTQYF; DNA: TGTGCCAGCAGCCTTGCTAGCGGAGGGGGCACAGATACGCAGTATTTT
V: TRBV28; J: TRBJ1-2; D: NA; size: NA; length: 13; CDR3: CASSSGVRHGYTF; DNA: TGTGCCAGCAGCTCAGGGGTACGGCATGGCTACACCTTC
V: TRBV6-5; J: TRBJ1-1; D: NA; size: few; length: 13; CDR3: CASSIQGSAEAFF; DNA: TGTGCCAGCAGCATACAGGGTTCCGCTGAAGCTTTCTTT
V: TRBV24-1; J: TRBJ2-2; D: NA; size: NA; length: 13; CDR3: CATSLQITGELFF; DNA: TGTGCCACCAGTTTACAGATCACCGGGGAGCTGTTTTTT
V: TRBV7-2; J: TRBJ1-3; D: NA; size: NA; length: 17; CDR3: CASSPRVSESSGNTIYF; DNA: TGTGCCAGCAGCCCGCGGGTCAGCGAGAGCTCTGGAAACACCATATATTTT
V: TRBV10-3; J: TRBJ1-1; D: NA; size: NA; length: 15; CDR3: CAISESKGISTEAFF; DNA: TGTGCCATCAGTGAGTCGAAGGGGATCAGCACTGAAGCTTTCTTT
V: TRBV4-1; J: TRBJ2-1; D: TRBD2; size: NA; length: 14; CDR3: CASSQGTSGSRQFF; DNA: TGCGCCAGCAGCCAGGGGACTAGCGGGAGCCGGCAGTTCTTC
V: TRBV14; J: TRBJ2-7; D: NA; size: few; length: 12; CDR3: CASSPQAGEQYF; DNA: TGTGCCAGCAGCCCCCAGGCGGGCGAGCAGTACTTC
V: TRBV6-5; J: TRBJ2-7; D: TRBD2; size: NA; length: 13; CDR3: CASRGLAGVEQYF; DNA: TGTGCCAGCAGGGGACTAGCGGGAGTCGAGCAGTACTTC
V: TRBV5-1; J: TRBJ1-1; D: NA; size: once; length: 14; CDR3: CASSLQGGDTEAFF; DNA: TGCGCCAGCAGCTTACAGGGAGGCGACACTGAAGCTTTCTTT
V: TRBV4-1; J: TRBJ1-2; D: NA; size: NA; length: 16; CDR3: CASSHHTGFSRPGYTF; DNA: TGCGCCAGCAGCCATCATACAGGATTCAGTAGACCTGGCTACACCTTC
V: TRBV18; J: TRBJ2-5; D: NA; size: NA; length: 12; CDR3: CASSPASKTQYF; DNA: TGTGCCAGCTCACCAGCCTCGAAGACCCAGTACTTC
V: TRBV7-8; J: TRBJ2-1; D: TRBD2; size: NA; length: 17; CDR3: CASSLVGAGAGADEQFF; DNA: TGTGCCAGCAGCTTAGTAGGAGCGGGAGCAGGGGCCGATGAGCAGTTCTTC
V: TRBV28; J: TRBJ1-4; D: NA; size: NA; length: 15; CDR3: CASSTLFATNEKLFF; DNA: TGTGCCAGCAGTACCTTATTTGCAACTAATGAAAAACTGTTTTTT
V: TRBV27; J: TRBJ2-1; D: TRBD2; size: NA; length: 15; CDR3: CASRQTSGRRNEQFF; DNA: TGTGCCAGCAGGCAAACTAGCGGGAGAAGGAATGAGCAGTTCTTC
V: TRBV29-1; J: TRBJ2-1; D: TRBD1; size: NA; length: 13; CDR3: CSVYGQGYNEQFF; DNA: TGCAGCGTTTATGGACAGGGCTACAATGAGCAGTTCTTC
V: TRBV18; J: TRBJ1-1; D: NA; size: NA; length: 13; CDR3: CASSEGENTEAFF; DNA: TGTGCCAGCTCCGAGGGGGAGAACACTGAAGCTTTCTTT
V: TRBV5-1; J: TRBJ1-2; D: NA; size: NA; length: 17; CDR3: CASSLEPRQQITYGYTF; DNA: TGCGCCAGCAGCTTGGAGCCCAGGCAACAAATAACCTATGGCTACACCTTC
V: TRBV7-9; J: TRBJ2-1; D: TRBD2; size: NA; length: 16; CDR3: CASSWTSGRSYNEQFF; DNA: TGTGCCAGCAGTTGGACTAGCGGGAGGTCCTACAATGAGCAGTTCTTC
V: TRBV5-4; J: TRBJ2-7; D: TRBD2; size: NA; length: 14; CDR3: CASSLSGRAYEQYF; DNA: TGTGCCAGCAGCTTAAGTGGGAGGGCCTACGAGCAGTACTTC
V: TRBV9; J: TRBJ1-2; D: TRBD1; size: NA; length: 15; CDR3: CASSVDRGLNYGYTF; DNA: TGTGCCAGCAGCGTAGACAGGGGGCTCAACTATGGCTACACCTTC
V: TRBV19; J: TRBJ2-2; D: NA; size: NA; length: 15; CDR3: CATSGPTIFPGELFF; DNA: TGTGCTACGTCAGGCCCGACTATCTTTCCCGGGGAGCTGTTTTTT
V: TRBV27; J: TRBJ2-3; D: TRBD2; size: NA; length: 15; CDR3: CASSGLAGDTDTQYF; DNA: TGTGCCAGCAGTGGACTAGCGGGAGACACAGATACGCAGTATTTT
V: TRBV25-1; J: TRBJ2-1; D: TRBD2; size: NA; length: 15; CDR3: CASSGGLAGVDEQFF; DNA: TGTGCCAGCAGTGGAGGCCTAGCGGGAGTGGATGAGCAGTTCTTC
V: TRBV29-1; J: TRBJ1-2; D: NA; size: NA; length: 13; CDR3: CSVDKTGSSGYTF; DNA: TGCAGCGTTGATAAAACAGGGAGTAGCGGCTACACCTTC